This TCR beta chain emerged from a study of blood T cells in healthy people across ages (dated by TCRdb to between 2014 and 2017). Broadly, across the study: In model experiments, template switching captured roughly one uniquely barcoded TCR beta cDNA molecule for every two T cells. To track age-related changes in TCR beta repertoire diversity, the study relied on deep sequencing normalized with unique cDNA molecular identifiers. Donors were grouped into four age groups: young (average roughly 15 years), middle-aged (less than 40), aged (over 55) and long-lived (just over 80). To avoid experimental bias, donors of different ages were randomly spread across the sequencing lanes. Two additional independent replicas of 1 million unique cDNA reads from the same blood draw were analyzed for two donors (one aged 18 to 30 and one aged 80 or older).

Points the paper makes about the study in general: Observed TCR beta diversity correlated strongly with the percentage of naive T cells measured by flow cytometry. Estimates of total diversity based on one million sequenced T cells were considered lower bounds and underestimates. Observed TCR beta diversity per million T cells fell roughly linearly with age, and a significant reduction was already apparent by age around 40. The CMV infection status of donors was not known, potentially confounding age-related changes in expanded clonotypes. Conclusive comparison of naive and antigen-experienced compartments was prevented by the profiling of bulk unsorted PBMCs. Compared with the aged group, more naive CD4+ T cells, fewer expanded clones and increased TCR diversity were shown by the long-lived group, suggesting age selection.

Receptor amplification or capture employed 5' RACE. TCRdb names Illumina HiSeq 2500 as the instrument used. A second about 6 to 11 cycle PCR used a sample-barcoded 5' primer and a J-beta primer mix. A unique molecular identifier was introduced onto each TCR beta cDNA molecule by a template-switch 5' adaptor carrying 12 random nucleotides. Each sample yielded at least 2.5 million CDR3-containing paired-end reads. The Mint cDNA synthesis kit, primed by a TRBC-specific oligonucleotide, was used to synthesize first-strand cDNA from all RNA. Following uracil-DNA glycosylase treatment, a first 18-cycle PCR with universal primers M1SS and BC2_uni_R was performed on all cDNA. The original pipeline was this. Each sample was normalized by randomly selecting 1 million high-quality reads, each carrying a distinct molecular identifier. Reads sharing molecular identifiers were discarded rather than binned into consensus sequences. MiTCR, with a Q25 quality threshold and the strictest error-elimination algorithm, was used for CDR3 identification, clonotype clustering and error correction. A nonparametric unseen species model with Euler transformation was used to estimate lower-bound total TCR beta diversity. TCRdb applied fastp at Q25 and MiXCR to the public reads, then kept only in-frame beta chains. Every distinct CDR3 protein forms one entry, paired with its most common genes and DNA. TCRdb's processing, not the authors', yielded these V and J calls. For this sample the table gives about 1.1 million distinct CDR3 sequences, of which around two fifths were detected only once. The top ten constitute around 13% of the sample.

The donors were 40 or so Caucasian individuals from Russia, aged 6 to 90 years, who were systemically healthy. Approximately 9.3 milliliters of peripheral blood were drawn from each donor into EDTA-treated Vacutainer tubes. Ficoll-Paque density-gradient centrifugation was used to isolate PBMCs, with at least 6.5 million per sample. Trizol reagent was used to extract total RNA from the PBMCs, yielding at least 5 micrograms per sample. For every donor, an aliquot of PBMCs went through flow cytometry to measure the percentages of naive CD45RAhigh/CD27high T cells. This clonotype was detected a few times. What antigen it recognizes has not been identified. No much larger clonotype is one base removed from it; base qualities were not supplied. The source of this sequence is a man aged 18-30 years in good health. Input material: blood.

The CDR3: CASSLAPHGYTF. The nucleotides are TGTGCCAGCAGCTTGGCGCCGCACGGCTACACCTTC. This chain joins TRBV5-8 to TRBJ1-2; the D gene cannot be named for sure. The CDR1 and CDR2 encoded by the germline V gene are SGHTS and YDEGEE. From the cysteine up to the phenylalanine, the CDR3 has a length of 12 residues. The read is trimmed to its CDR3 DNA, 36 bases read in frame from base 1. Deletion took 0 bases off V and 8 bases off J, with a span of 8 bases between the germline ends.